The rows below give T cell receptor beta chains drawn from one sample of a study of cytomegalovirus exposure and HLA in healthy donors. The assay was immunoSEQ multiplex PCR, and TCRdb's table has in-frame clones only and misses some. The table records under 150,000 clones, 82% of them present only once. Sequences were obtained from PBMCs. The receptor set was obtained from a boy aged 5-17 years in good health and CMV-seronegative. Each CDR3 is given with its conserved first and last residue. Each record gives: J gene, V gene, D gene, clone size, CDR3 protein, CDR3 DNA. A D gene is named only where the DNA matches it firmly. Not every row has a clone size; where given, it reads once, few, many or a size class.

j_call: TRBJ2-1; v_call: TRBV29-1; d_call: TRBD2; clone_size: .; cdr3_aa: CSVLGTSGRDPYNEQFF; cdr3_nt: TGCAGCGTCTTAGGGACTAGCGGGAGGGACCCCTACAATGAGCAGTTCTTC
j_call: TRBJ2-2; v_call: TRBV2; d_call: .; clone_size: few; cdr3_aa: CASSDPRRANTGELFF; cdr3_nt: TGTGCCAGCAGTGACCCGCGGCGTGCGAACACCGGGGAGCTGTTTTTT
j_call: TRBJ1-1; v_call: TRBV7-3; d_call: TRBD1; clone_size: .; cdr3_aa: CASSITGGGTEAFF; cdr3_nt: TGTGCCAGCAGCATTACAGGGGGCGGCACTGAAGCTTTCTTT
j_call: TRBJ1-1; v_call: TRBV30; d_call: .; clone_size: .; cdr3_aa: CAWSTSETEAFF; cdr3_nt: TGTGCCTGGAGTACGAGTGAGACTGAAGCTTTCTTT
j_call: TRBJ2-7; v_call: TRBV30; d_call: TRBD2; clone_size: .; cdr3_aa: CAWSVLTSGAYEQYF; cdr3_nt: TGTGCCTGGAGTGTACTGACTAGCGGTGCCTACGAGCAGTACTTC
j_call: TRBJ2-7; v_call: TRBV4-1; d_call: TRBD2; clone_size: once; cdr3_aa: CASSQGLAGVGEQYF; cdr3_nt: TGCGCCAGCAGCCAAGGACTAGCGGGAGTGGGGGAGCAGTACTTC
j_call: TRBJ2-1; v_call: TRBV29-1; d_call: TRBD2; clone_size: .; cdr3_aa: CSVSGESSYNEQFF; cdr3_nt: TGCAGCGTTAGCGGGGAGTCCTCCTACAATGAGCAGTTCTTC
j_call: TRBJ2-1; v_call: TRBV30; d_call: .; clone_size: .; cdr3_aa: CAWSVQAGNEQFF; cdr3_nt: TGTGCCTGGAGTGTACAGGCAGGCAATGAGCAGTTCTTC
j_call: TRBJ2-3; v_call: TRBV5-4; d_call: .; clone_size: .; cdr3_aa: CASSPGGLDTQYF; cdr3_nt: TGTGCCAGCAGCCCCGGAGGGTTAGATACGCAGTATTTT
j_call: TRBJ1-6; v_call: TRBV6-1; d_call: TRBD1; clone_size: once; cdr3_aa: CASSGYPGQGYNSPLHF; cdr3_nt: TGTGCCAGCAGTGGCTATCCGGGACAGGGCTATAATTCACCCCTCCACTTT
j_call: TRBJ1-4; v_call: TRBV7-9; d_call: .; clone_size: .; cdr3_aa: CASPSLSGEKLFF; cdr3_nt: TGTGCCAGCCCATCTTTATCAGGTGAAAAACTGTTTTTT
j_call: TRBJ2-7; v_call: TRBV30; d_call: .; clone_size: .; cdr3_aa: CAWGGSYEQYF; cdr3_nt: TGTGCCTGGGGTGGCAGCTACGAGCAGTACTTC
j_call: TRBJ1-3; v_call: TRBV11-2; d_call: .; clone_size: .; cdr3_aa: CASSFERGLDTIYF; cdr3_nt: TGTGCCAGCAGCTTCGAGCGGGGGTTAGACACCATATATTTT
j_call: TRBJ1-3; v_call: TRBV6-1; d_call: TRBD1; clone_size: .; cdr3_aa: CASRETGGFGNTIYF; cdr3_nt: TGTGCCAGCAGGGAGACAGGGGGCTTTGGAAACACCATATATTTT
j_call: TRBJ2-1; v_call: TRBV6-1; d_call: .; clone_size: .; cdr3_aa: CASSDRLGSSYNEQFF; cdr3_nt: TGTGCCAGCAGTGACCGACTGGGGAGCTCCTACAATGAGCAGTTCTTC
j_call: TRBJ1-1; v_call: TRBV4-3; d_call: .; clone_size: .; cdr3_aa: CASKSAQGPYTEAFF; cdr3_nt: TGCGCCAGCAAAAGCGCACAGGGTCCATACACTGAAGCTTTCTTT